This T cell receptor beta chain was sequenced in a study of cytomegalovirus exposure and HLA in healthy donors. General study points: Reportedly, diagnosis of cytomegalovirus status by the classifier showed high specificity and sensitivity.

This clone showed up just once. The antigen is undetermined. Primers for the PCR totalled 60 Vbeta and 13 Jbeta. Measured with immunoSEQ multiplex PCR; TCRdb has only the in-frame clones, and not every one. The sample lists around 200,000 clones, around 85% seen once, with around 1.7% in the top ten. The specimen sequenced was PBMCs. The clonotype originates from a man over 45 in good health and CMV-seronegative.

In nucleotides, the CDR3 is TGTGCCATCAGTGCCTTGGGCGGGCAGCAGTACTTC. Translating it yields CAISALGGQQYF. V and J are TRBV10-3 and TRBJ2-7; D might be TRBD2 (5 bases). Germline V lookup: CDR1 ENHRY, CDR2 SYGVKD. V lost 4 bases, J lost 8 bases, and 12 bases lay in between. CDR3 size: 12 residues.